This TCR beta chain originates from a study of blood T cells in healthy people across ages. Trimming cost V 3 bases and J 4 bases, with 12 bases left between them. This CDR3 comprises 13 residues. Per the germline V gene, CDR1 is DFQATT and CDR2 is SNEGSKA (reference sequence). Combining a sample-barcoded 5' primer with a J-beta primer mix, a second PCR ran for roughly 7 to 12 cycles. From the 5' RACE reads, TCRdb called clonotypes with MiXCR, one entry per CDR3 protein. Here the sample spans approximately 1,700,000 distinct CDR3 sequences, roughly two fifths being singletons. This sequence originates from a human donor in good health. The chain couples TRBV20-1 to TRBJ1-2, with D possibly TRBD1 on 6 matching bases. Sequencing was done on a sample of blood. The CDR3 protein is CSARIRGSYGYTF. The DNA of the CDR3 is TGCAGTGCTAGGATCAGGGGCAGCTATGGCTACACCTTC.